One and the same sample provided the 30 T cell receptor beta chains below, sequenced in a study of blood T cells in healthy people across ages. A sample-barcoded 5' primer and a J-beta primer mix were used in a second PCR of about 6 to 12 cycles. TCRdb reanalysed the 5' RACE reads using MiXCR and keeps one entry per CDR3 protein. The top ten hold over 15% of the sample, which has 550,000 to 800,000 distinct CDR3 sequences, about 32% seen once. The specimen sequenced was blood. These receptor sequences come from a woman older than 75 in good health.

The rearrangement uses TRBV7-3 and TRBJ2-3; D not certain. Trimming shortened V by 6 bases and J by 2 bases, and 9 bases separated the two germline ends. From germline, CDR1 is SGHTA and CDR2 FQGTGA. This CDR3 contains 13 residues. CDR3 coding DNA: TGTGCCAGCAGTGGACCAGACACAGATACGCAGTATTTT. This encodes CASSGPDTDTQYF.

Worth noting for this clonotype: It may be a read error: a sequence one base away is much more abundant. The J gene is TRBJ2-3, the V gene TRBV5-1; D unresolved. The V and J ends lost 3 bases and 3 bases respectively, with 11 bases between them. CDR3 size: 14 residues. Per the germline V gene, CDR1 is SGHRS and CDR2 is YFSETQ. CDR3 nucleotides: TGCGCCAGCAGCTGCCAGATTCCGACAGATACGCAGTATTTT. Translated: CASSCQIPTDTQYF.

The gene calls are TRBV28 and TRBJ2-4; the D gene is possibly TRBD1 (5 bases). Germline V lookup: CDR1 MDHEN, CDR2 SYDVKM. The V end was cut by 5 bases, the J end by 5 bases, with 10 bases between. The CDR3 extends over 13 amino acids. In DNA, the CDR3 is TGTGCCAGCAGTCCCGGACAAGAAAACATTCAGTACTTC. Protein sequence: CASSPGQENIQYF.

As for this clonotype: A much larger clone lies a single base off, so this may be a read error. The chain's CDR3 is CAISDFGQGLINTQYF. For the CDR3, the DNA is TGTGCCATCAGTGACTTTGGACAGGGTCTGATAAATACGCAGTATTTT. J is TRBJ2-3 and V is TRBV10-3, with 8 bases aligning to TRBD1. This CDR3 spans 16 amino acids. Germline values: CDR1 ENHRY, CDR2 SYGVKD. Trimming cost V 3 bases and J 7 bases; bases outside gene matches: 12.

The sample holds a few counts of this clonotype. This sequence joins TRBV11-2 and TRBJ2-2; TRBD2 matches 8 bases. Germline V gives CDR1 SGHAT, CDR2 FQNNGV. This CDR3 is built from 16 residues. V gave up 6 bases and J gave up 4 bases; unmatched junction bases: 10. Here the CDR3 DNA reads TGTGCCAGCAGTCCTTCCGGGACTAGGTTCACCGGGGAGCTGTTTTTT. Amino acid sequence: CASSPSGTRFTGELFF.

Comments on this clonotype: One base away lies a much larger clone, so this may be a sequencing read error. The V call is TRBV7-2, the J call TRBJ2-5; 9 bases are a match to TRBD1. The CDR3 loop spans 14 amino acids. V dropped 4 bases and J dropped 11; count of bases not matched to a gene: 11. CDR1 SGHTA and CDR2 FQGNSA come from the germline V gene. The CDR3 sequence: CASSSGTGLDEQYF. DNA for the CDR3: TGTGCCAGCAGCTCCGGGACAGGGTTGGATGAGCAGTACTTC.

This clonotype was seen a handful of times. This may come from a read error, since a much larger clone is one base off. The rearrangement uses TRBV20-1 and TRBJ2-3, with TRBD1 matching 10 bases. CDR3 length: 15 residues. Germline V gives CDR1 DFQATT, CDR2 SNEGSKA (reference sequence). V lost 2 bases to trimming and J lost 6 bases; unmatched junction nucleotides: 8. The CDR3 DNA sequence: TGCAGTGCTAGAAATCCGGGACAGGGGCGCGATACGCAGTATTTT. This gives the protein CSARNPGQGRDTQYF.

This clonotype has more than one count but fewer than ten. The gene calls are TRBV6-2 or TRBV6-3 and TRBJ2-7; TRBD1 agrees at 7 bases. The germline CDR1 and CDR2 sequences are MNHEY and SVGEGT. CDR3 length: 13 amino acids. V lost 4 bases to trimming and J lost 6 bases; unmatched junction nucleotides: 6. In DNA, the CDR3 is TGTGCCAGCAGTTTTCAGGGGGTTTTCGAGCAGTACTTC. It translates to CASSFQGVFEQYF.

The chain has TRBV3-1 and TRBJ1-5; TRBD1 might be the D (6 bases). CDR3 size: 15 residues. Germline CDR1 and CDR2: LGHDT and YNNKEL (reference sequence). V was clipped by 3 bases and J by 3 bases, with 12 bases between them. CDR3 protein: CASSHSDRLNQPQHF. The CDR3 DNA sequence: TGTGCCAGCAGCCACTCGGACAGACTCAATCAGCCCCAGCATTTT. Full variable domain (remainder filled in from reference TRBV3-1 and TRBJ1-5): DTAVSQTPKYLVTQMGNDKSIKCEQNLGHDTMYWYKQDSKKFLKIMFSYNNKELIINETVPNRFSPKSPDKAHLNLHINSLELGDSAVYFCASSHSDRLNQPQHFGDGTRLSIL.

This clonotype was counted ten times or more. For the CDR3, the DNA is TGTGCCAGCAGCTACCTCCGGGACGGTCCCCAAGAGACCCAGTACTTC. This translates into CASSYLRDGPQETQYF. V usage is TRBV11-1 and J usage is TRBJ2-5; D is tentatively TRBD1 or TRBD2 (5 bases each). The CDR3 runs 16 residues. V lost 4 bases, J lost 1 base, and 16 bases lay in between. Germline CDR1 SGHAT, CDR2 FQDESV (reference sequence).

In this sample, this clonotype turned up many times. The V and J genes are TRBV29-1 and TRBJ2-7; TRBD2 matches at 9 bases. This CDR3 spans 13 amino acids. Germline trimming cut 7 bases from V and 4 bases from J; bases unmatched to any gene: 8. Germline V gene sequence: CDR1 SQVTM, CDR2 ANQGSEA. In DNA form, the CDR3 reads TGCAGCGGCGGGGGGGCCTATGGATACGAGCAGTACTTC. This sequence encodes CSGGGAYGYEQYF.

This clonotype was recorded many times. The chain links TRBV6-5 to TRBJ2-5; TRBD1 matches at 7 bases. V dropped 6 bases and J dropped 2; count of bases not matched to a gene: 3. This CDR3 has 13 amino acids. The germline CDR1 and CDR2 sequences are MNHEY and SVGAGI. The CDR3 bases are TGTGCCAGCAGATCGACAGGGCAAGAGACCCAGTACTTC. Amino acids: CASRSTGQETQYF.

The V gene is TRBV7-2, the J gene TRBJ2-1; 9 positions match TRBD1. The V gene end was trimmed by 5 bases and the J gene end by 4 bases; junction bases not matched to a gene: 12. Per germline, CDR1 SGHTA and CDR2 FQGNSA. The CDR3 runs to 17 residues. CDR3 nucleotide sequence: TGTGCCAGCAGCACCCCCTCTGGACAGGGGATATACAATGAGCAGTTCTTC. Translated: CASSTPSGQGIYNEQFF.

Worth noting for this clonotype: A much more abundant neighbour one base away suggests this may be a read error. J is TRBJ2-7 and V is TRBV5-5; 10 nucleotides match TRBD1. The CDR3 totals 14 residues. CDR1 and CDR2 from the germline V gene are SGHKS and YYEKEE (reference sequence). J gave up 7 bases and V 4 bases, and 8 bases lay outside the gene matches. The CDR3 spells CASSPTDRGNEQYF. The CDR3, as DNA: TGTGCCAGCAGCCCGACGGACAGGGGGAATGAGCAGTACTTC.

This clonotype was seen at least ten times. The chain employs TRBV24-1 and TRBJ2-5, with 9 bases that match TRBD2. This CDR3 contains 15 residues. Unmatched junction bases numbered 6, after V lost 3 bases and J lost 5 bases. Per germline, CDR1 KGHDR and CDR2 SFDVKD. CDR3 DNA: TGTGCCACCAGTGATGCGGGGGGGTTGGATGAGACCCAGTACTTC. Amino acid sequence: CATSDAGGLDETQYF.

This clonotype was picked up many times. The V gene is TRBV7-3, the J gene TRBJ2-1, with D perhaps TRBD1 or TRBD2 (5 bases each). V lost 5 bases and J lost 8, with 19 bases in between. The CDR3 has 15 amino acids. Germline lookup yields CDR1 SGHTA and CDR2 FQGTGA. This chain's CDR3 is CASSPAGDQWDEQFF. The CDR3 nucleotides are TGTGCCAGCAGCCCAGCTGGGGACCAGTGGGATGAGCAGTTCTTC.

This clonotype came up many times. This rearrangement joins TRBV9 to TRBJ1-2, with 8 bases fitting TRBD1. Unmatched junction bases numbered 10, after V lost 1 base and J lost 5 bases. CDR3 length equals 16 residues. In germline, CDR1 is SGDLS, CDR2 YYNGEE. Here the CDR3 DNA reads TGTGCCAGCAGCGTACTCCATACCGGGACAGGTTATGGCTACACCTTC. Residues: CASSVLHTGTGYGYTF.

This clonotype was seen at least ten times. V is TRBV18 and J is TRBJ2-3; 7 positions match TRBD1. The CDR3 has 14 amino acids. Per germline, CDR1 KGHSH and CDR2 LQKENI. V lost 2 bases to trimming and J lost 5 bases; unmatched junction nucleotides: 4. The CDR3 reads CASSPNTGVDTQYF. CDR3 nucleotides: TGTGCCAGCTCACCAAATACAGGGGTAGATACGCAGTATTTT. Full variable domain (missing parts from reference TRBV18 and TRBJ2-3): NAGVMQNPRHLVRRRGQEARLRCSPMKGHSHVYWYRQLPEEGLKFMVYLQKENIIDESGMPKERFSAEFPKEGPSILRIQQVVRGDSAAYFCASSPNTGVDTQYFGPGTRLTVL.

This clonotype was counted ten times or more. This rearrangement joins TRBV27 to TRBJ2-5, with TRBD1 as a possible D gene (6 bases). Trimming removed 3 bases from V and 2 bases from J, with 13 bases in between. Per germline, CDR1 MNHEY and CDR2 SMNVEV (reference sequence). This CDR3 has 15 residues. The CDR3 is CASSFVGQVQETQYF. In nucleotides, the CDR3 is TGTGCCAGCAGTTTCGTGGGACAAGTACAAGAGACCCAGTACTTC.

With regard to this clonotype: A read error may explain this, as a much larger clone is one base away. This chain uses TRBV7-6 with TRBJ1-6; 10 positions agree with TRBD1. CDR3 length equals 15 residues. CDR1 and CDR2 from the germline V gene are SGHVS and FNYEAQ. The V and J ends lost 3 bases and 10 bases, in that order; junction bases with no gene match: 6. The CDR3 bases are TGTGCCAGCAGCTTGGGGACAGGGGCCGACTCACCCCTCCACTTT. This gives the protein CASSLGTGADSPLHF.

Turning to this clonotype: Since a much larger clone is just one base distant, this may be a read error. This chain joins TRBV20-1 and TRBJ2-5, with D possibly TRBD1 on 6 matching bases. CDR1 DFQATT and CDR2 SNEGSKA come from the germline V gene (reference sequence). The length of the CDR3 is 11 residues. Trimming took off 3 bases at V and 11 bases at J, with 13 bases between the two ends. The CDR3 nucleotides are TGCAGTGCTAGGGGACACAATGAGCAGTACTTC. This gives the protein CSARGHNEQYF.

Remarks on this clonotype: A much larger clone differs by one base, so this may be a read error. The gene calls are TRBV4-3 and TRBJ1-1; 10 bases are shared with TRBD1. Germline trimming cut 1 base from V and 4 bases from J; bases unmatched to any gene: 6. CDR1 is LGHNA and CDR2 is YSLEER in the germline V gene. The CDR3 is 16 residues long. CDR3 amino acids: CASSQGDRGRGTEAFF. CDR3 in DNA: TGCGCCAGCAGCCAAGGCGACAGGGGGCGAGGCACTGAAGCTTTCTTT.

This clonotype has only a few counts. The V gene is TRBV18, the J gene TRBJ2-3; the D is unclear. The CDR3 has 15 amino acids. V was shortened by 3 bases and J by 2 bases, with 12 bases between the two germline ends. The germline CDR1 and CDR2 sequences are KGHSH and LQKENI. Here the CDR3 DNA reads TGTGCCAGCTCACCGACCTCCCGTTACACAGATACGCAGTATTTT. Its protein product is CASSPTSRYTDTQYF.

Here the CDR3 DNA reads TGCGCCAGCAAACTCGGGACATTCGAGACCGGGGAGCTGTTTTTT. This gives the protein CASKLGTFETGELFF. V is TRBV5-1 and J is TRBJ2-2, with D maybe TRBD1 (6 bases). The CDR3 runs to 15 residues. Deletions cut 6 bases from V and 5 bases from J, with 17 bases between. Looked up from germline, CDR1 is SGHRS and CDR2 is YFSETQ.

In the case of this clonotype: A read error may be the cause here, since a much bigger clone is one base away. CDR3 amino acids: CASSQGPPSGGEAYNEQFF. CDR3 nucleotides: TGTGCCAGCTCCCAGGGTCCCCCTAGCGGGGGGGAGGCCTACAATGAGCAGTTCTTC. The chain recombines TRBV12-3 or TRBV12-4 with TRBJ2-1; 12 bases align to TRBD2. The ends lost 8 bases at V and 2 bases at J; junction bases unmatched: 16. The CDR3 is made up of 19 amino acids.

The chain combines TRBV4-3 with TRBJ2-2, with D possibly matching TRBD1 (5 bases). Germline-derived CDR1 and CDR2 are LGHNA and YSLEER. The CDR3 loop spans 16 amino acids. Trimming removed 0 bases at V and 0 bases at J, with 8 bases between. CDR3 sequence reads: CASSQDRTTNTGELFF. Here the CDR3 DNA reads TGCGCCAGCAGCCAAGACCGGACAACGAACACCGGGGAGCTGTTTTTT.

This clonotype was seen ten or more times. The chain combines TRBV30 with TRBJ1-2; D ambiguous. Trimming removed 0 bases at V and 2 bases at J, with 7 bases between. This CDR3 spans 13 amino acids. Germline V gene lookup returns CDR1 GTSNPN and CDR2 SVGIG (reference sequence). CDR3 nucleotides: TGTGCCTGGAGTGTACGTGGCAACTATGGCTACACCTTC. The encoded protein is CAWSVRGNYGYTF.

In the case of this clonotype: Since a much larger clone is just one base distant, this may be a read error. The CDR3 end shows no conserved phenylalanine or tryptophan, and so a read error is likely. This chain joins TRBV20-1 and TRBJ2-3; D gene ambiguous. The CDR3 runs 14 residues. Germline CDR1 DFQATT, CDR2 SNEGSKA (reference sequence). V lost 4 bases, J lost 5 bases, and 16 bases lay in between. Here the CDR3 reads CSATASLSGDTQYS. The DNA of the CDR3 is TGCAGTGCTACCGCTTCCCTTTCGGGAGATACGCAGTATTCT.

This clonotype has at least ten counts. The chain has TRBV20-1 and TRBJ1-5, with D uncertain. The CDR3 is 15 residues long. V shed 0 bases and J shed 1 base, with 10 bases lying between them. Germline CDR1 is DFQATT and CDR2 is SNEGSKA (reference sequence). CDR3 protein: CSARDIGRSNQPQHF. For the CDR3, the DNA is TGCAGTGCTAGAGATATAGGCAGGAGCAATCAGCCCCAGCATTTT.

The chain employs TRBV7-3 and TRBJ2-1, with 7 bases that match TRBD2. Trimming cost V 2 bases and J 2 bases; bases outside gene matches: 6. The V gene's germline CDR1 is SGHTA and CDR2 FQGTGA. This CDR3 spans 16 amino acids. CDR3: CASSLGHGGTYNEQFF. The CDR3 nucleotides read TGTGCCAGCAGCTTAGGGCACGGGGGGACCTACAATGAGCAGTTCTTC.